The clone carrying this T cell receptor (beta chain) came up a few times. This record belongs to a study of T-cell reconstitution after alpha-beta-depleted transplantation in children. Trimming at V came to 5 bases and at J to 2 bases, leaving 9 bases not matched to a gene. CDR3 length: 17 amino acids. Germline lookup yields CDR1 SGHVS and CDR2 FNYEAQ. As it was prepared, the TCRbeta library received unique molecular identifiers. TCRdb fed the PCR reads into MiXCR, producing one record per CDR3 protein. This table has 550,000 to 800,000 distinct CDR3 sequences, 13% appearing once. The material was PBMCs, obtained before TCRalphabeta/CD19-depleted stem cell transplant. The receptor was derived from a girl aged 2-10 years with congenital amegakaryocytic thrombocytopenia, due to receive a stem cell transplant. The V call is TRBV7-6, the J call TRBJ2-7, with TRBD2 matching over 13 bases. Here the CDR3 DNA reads TGTGCCAGCAGCCGGGGACTAGCGGGAATAACGACCTACGAGCAGTACTTC. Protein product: CASSRGLAGITTYEQYF.